The clone carrying this TCR beta chain was seen ten or more times. This library used about 400 ng RNA and molecular barcoded adaptors spanning alpha/delta and beta/gamma chains. TCRdb passed the reads through MiXCR, listing each CDR3 protein once. The sample comprises approximately 61,000 distinct CDR3 sequences, roughly a fifth of which are singletons, and roughly 13% rests with the top ten. This specimen comes from a study of read filtering for tumor transcriptome and immune sequencing. V trimming: 6 bases; J trimming: 0 bases; junction bases outside the gene matches: 6. Germline V gene lookup returns CDR1 SNHLY and CDR2 FYNNEI. This CDR3 has 17 residues.

The TCR sequence derives from a donor aged 40 or older with multiple myeloma. The sample consisted of a population of CD138-negative cells sorted from bone marrow. The V call is TRBV2, the J call TRBJ2-2; 11 nucleotides match TRBD2. The CDR3 nucleotides read TGTGCCAGCAGGAGAGATAGCGGGGGGGCGAACACCGGGGAGCTGTTTTTT. The encoded protein is CASRRDSGGANTGELFF.